This TCR beta chain was sequenced during a study of cytomegalovirus exposure and HLA in healthy donors. Study results and caveats: A few CMV-associated chains were confirmed in vitro to be specific for CMV antigens.

Germline CDR1 is SEHNR and CDR2 is FQNEAQ (reference sequence). CDR3 length: 13 amino acids. Trimming shortened V by 1 base and J by 9 bases, and 10 bases separated the two germline ends. Clones were read by immunoSEQ multiplex PCR, and TCRdb kept only the in-frame ones, dropping some. The sample has 150,000 to 200,000 clones, 70% to 90% seen once; the top ten hold under 7%. In regard to this clone: The antigen is not known.

The V and J genes are TRBV7-9 and TRBJ2-1; D is unresolved. The TCR comes from a woman aged 25 to 39 in good health and CMV-seronegative. The sample consisted of PBMCs. CDR3 region: CASSLDSLGEQFF. The DNA for the CDR3 is TGTGCCAGCAGCTTAGACTCCCTCGGTGAGCAGTTCTTC. The whole variable domain, filled in from reference TRBV7-9 and TRBJ2-1, reads DTGVSQNPRHKITKRGQNVTFRCDPISEHNRLYWYRQTLGQGPEFLTYFQNEAQLEKSRLLSDRFSAERPKGSFSTLEIQRTEQGDSAMYLCASSLDSLGEQFFGPGTRLTVL.